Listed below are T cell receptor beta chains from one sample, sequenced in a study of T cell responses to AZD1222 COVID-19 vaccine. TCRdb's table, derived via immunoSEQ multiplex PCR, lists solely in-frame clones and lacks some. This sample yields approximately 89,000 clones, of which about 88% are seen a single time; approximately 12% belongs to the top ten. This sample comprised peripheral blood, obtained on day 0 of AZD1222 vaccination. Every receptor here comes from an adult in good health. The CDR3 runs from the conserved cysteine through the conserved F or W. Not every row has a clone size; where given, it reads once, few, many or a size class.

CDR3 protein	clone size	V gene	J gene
CATSDLGQIGETQYF	.	TRBV24-1	TRBJ2-5
CASSPGGPEQYF	.	TRBV18	TRBJ2-7
CASSQTNSPLHF	.	TRBV3-1/TRBV3-2	TRBJ1-6
CASSESATSGGYEQFF	.	TRBV10-1	TRBJ2-1
CASSLEGAGNEKLFF	.	TRBV5-1	TRBJ1-4
CASSLTGALSTNEKLFF	.	TRBV5-4	TRBJ1-4
CASSRGATNEKLFF	.	TRBV5-1	TRBJ1-4
CASSPPGVEQGELFF	once	TRBV18	TRBJ2-2
CASSLSGTTNSGYTF	.	TRBV7-6	TRBJ1-2
CAWRLAGPDTQYF	.	TRBV30	TRBJ2-3
CASSGGSGNEQFF	.	TRBV19	TRBJ2-1
CASSSAGSSSGNTIYF	.	TRBV5-8	TRBJ1-3
CASSQVQAHTGELFF	.	TRBV4-3	TRBJ2-2
CASSLVGGIYEQYF	few	TRBV5-1	TRBJ2-7